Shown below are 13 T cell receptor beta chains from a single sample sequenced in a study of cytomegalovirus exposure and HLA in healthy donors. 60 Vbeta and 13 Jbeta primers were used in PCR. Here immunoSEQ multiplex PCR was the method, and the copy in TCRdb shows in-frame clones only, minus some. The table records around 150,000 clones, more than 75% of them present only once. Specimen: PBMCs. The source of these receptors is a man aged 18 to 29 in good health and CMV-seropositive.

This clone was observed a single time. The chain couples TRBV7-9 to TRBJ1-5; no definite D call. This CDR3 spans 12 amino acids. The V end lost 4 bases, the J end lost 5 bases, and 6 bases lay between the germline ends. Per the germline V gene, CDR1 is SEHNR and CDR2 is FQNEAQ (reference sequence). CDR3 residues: CASSYRDQPQHF. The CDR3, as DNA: TGTGCCAGCAGCTACCGGGATCAGCCCCAGCATTTT.

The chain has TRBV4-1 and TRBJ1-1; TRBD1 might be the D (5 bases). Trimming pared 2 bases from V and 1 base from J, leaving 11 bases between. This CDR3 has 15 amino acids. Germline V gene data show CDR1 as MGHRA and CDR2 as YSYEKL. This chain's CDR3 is CASSQPSQGNTEAFF. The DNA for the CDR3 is TGCGCCAGCAGCCAACCTTCTCAGGGGAACACTGAAGCTTTCTTT.

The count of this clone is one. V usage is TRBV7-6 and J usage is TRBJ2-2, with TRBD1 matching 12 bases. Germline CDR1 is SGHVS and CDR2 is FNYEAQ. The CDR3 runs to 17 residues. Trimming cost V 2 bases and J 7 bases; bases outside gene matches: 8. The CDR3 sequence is CASSLYGTGGAVGELFF. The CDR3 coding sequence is TGTGCCAGCAGCTTATACGGGACAGGGGGCGCGGTCGGGGAGCTGTTTTTT.

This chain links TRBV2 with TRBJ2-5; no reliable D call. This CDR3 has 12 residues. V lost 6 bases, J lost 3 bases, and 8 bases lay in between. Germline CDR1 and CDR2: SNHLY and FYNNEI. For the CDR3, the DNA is TGTGCCAGCAGGACTCTTGAAGAGACCCAGTACTTC. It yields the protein CASRTLEETQYF.

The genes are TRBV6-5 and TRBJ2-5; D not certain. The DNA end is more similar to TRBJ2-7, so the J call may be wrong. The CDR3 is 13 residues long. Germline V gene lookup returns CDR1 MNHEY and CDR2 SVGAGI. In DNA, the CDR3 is TGTGCCAGCAGTCGAGACCCTGACTACGAGCAGTACTTC. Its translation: CASSRDPDYEQYF.

CDR3 amino acids: CASSLGSGQINEKLFF. CDR3 coding DNA: TGTGCCAGCAGCTTGGGTTCGGGACAGATTAATGAAAAACTGTTTTTT. The V call is TRBV5-4, the J call TRBJ1-4, with 7 nucleotides matching TRBD1. Germline CDR1 SGHNT, CDR2 YYREEE (reference sequence). Trimming at V came to 0 bases and at J to 4 bases, leaving 6 bases not matched to a gene. CDR3 length: 16 residues.

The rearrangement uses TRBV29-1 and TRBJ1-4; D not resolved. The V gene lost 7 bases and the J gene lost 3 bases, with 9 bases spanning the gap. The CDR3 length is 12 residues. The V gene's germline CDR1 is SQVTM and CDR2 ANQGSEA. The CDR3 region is CSARESNEKLFF. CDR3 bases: TGCAGCGCAAGGGAGTCTAATGAAAAACTGTTTTTT. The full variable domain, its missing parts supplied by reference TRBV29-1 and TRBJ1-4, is SAVISQKPSRDICQRGTSLTIQCQVDSQVTMMFWYRQQPGQSLTLIATANQGSEATYESGFVIDKFPISRPNLTFSTLTVSNMSPEDSSIYLCSARESNEKLFFGSGTQLSVL.

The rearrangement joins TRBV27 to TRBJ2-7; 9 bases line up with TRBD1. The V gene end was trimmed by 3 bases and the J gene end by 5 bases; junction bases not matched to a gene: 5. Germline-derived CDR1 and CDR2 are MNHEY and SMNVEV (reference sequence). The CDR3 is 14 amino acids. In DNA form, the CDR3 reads TGTGCCAGCAGTTTTTCCGACAGGGGGAACGAGCAGTACTTC. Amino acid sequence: CASSFSDRGNEQYF.

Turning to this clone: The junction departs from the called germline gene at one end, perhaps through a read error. Here the CDR3 reads CASTTGTLNSQYF. The DNA for the CDR3 is TGTGCCAGCACTACCGGGACTCTAAACAGTCAGTACTTC. The chain joins TRBV4-2 to TRBJ2-4; tentatively, D is TRBD2 (6 bases). Germline CDR1 LGHNA, CDR2 YNFKEQ. This CDR3 has 13 residues.

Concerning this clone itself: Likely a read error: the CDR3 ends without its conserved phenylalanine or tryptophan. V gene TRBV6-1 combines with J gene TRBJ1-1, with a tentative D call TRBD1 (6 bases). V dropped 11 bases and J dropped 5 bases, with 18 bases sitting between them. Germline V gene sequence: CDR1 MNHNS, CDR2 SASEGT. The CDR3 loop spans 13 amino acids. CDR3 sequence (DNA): TGTGCCGGCCTGGGGGCTTCGAGGACTGAAGCTTTCCTT. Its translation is CAGLGASRTEAFL.

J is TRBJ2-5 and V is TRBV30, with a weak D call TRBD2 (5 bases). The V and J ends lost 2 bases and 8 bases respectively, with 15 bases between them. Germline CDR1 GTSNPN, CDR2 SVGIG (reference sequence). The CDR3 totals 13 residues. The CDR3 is CAWSRQEAGTQYF. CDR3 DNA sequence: TGTGCCTGGAGTAGGCAGGAGGCAGGCACCCAGTACTTC.

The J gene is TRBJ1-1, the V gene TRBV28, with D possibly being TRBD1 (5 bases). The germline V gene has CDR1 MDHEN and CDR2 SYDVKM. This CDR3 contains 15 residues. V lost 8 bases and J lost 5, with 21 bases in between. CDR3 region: CASLTRAGPGTEAFF. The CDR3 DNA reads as TGTGCCAGCCTCACGAGGGCGGGGCCTGGGACTGAAGCTTTCTTT.

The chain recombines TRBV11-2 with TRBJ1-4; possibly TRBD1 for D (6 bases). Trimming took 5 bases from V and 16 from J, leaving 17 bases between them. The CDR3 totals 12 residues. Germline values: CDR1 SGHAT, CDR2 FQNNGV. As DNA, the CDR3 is TGTGCCAGCAGCCCGGACAGACGCCTTGCGTTTTTT. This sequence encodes CASSPDRRLAFF.